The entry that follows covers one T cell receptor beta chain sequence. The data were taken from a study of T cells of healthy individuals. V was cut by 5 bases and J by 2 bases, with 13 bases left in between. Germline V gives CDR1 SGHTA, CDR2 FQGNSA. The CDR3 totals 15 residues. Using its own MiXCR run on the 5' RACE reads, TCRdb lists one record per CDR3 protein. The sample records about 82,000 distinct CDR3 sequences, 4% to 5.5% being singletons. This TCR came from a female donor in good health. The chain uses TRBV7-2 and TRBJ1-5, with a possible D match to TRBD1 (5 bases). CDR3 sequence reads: CASSGRQFGNQPQHF. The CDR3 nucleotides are TGTGCCAGCAGCGGTAGACAGTTTGGCAATCAGCCCCAGCATTTT. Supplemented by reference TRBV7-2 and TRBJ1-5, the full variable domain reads GAGVSQSPSNKVTEKGKDVELRCDPISGHTALYWYRQSLGQGLEFLIYFQGNSAPDKSGLPSDRFSAERTGGSVSTLTIQRTQQEDSAVYLCASSGRQFGNQPQHFGDGTRLSIL.